The clone carrying this T cell receptor beta chain was seen a few times. What it recognizes is unknown. The treatment was: roughly 10-day PBMC culture with coronavirus spike peptide pools or control peptides (ViraFEST assay). Ahead of the COVID-19 pandemic (2011-2018), the CD4+ T cells of the unexposed donor were collected. V dropped 11 bases and J dropped 2; count of bases not matched to a gene: 10. The CDR3 is 14 residues long. Germline CDR1 ENHRY, CDR2 SYGVKD. This specimen belongs to a study of vaccination and CD4 T cells after COVID-19. At the Johns Hopkins FTIC core, DNA taken from cultured CD4+ T cells was sequenced by way of the Oncomine TCR Beta short-read assay. TCRdb re-called the PCR reads through MiXCR, storing one row per CDR3 protein. This table holds over 7,500 distinct CDR3 sequences, roughly a third found once.

The rearrangement uses TRBV10-3 and TRBJ2-5; 8 positions match TRBD2. The source of this sequence is a human donor in good health. The source material was CD4+ T cells from blood, cultured in vitro. The CDR3 nucleotides read TGTGCCGCCGCTGGGGTAGCGGGGCAAGAGACCCAGTACTTC. Translated: CAAAGVAGQETQYF.